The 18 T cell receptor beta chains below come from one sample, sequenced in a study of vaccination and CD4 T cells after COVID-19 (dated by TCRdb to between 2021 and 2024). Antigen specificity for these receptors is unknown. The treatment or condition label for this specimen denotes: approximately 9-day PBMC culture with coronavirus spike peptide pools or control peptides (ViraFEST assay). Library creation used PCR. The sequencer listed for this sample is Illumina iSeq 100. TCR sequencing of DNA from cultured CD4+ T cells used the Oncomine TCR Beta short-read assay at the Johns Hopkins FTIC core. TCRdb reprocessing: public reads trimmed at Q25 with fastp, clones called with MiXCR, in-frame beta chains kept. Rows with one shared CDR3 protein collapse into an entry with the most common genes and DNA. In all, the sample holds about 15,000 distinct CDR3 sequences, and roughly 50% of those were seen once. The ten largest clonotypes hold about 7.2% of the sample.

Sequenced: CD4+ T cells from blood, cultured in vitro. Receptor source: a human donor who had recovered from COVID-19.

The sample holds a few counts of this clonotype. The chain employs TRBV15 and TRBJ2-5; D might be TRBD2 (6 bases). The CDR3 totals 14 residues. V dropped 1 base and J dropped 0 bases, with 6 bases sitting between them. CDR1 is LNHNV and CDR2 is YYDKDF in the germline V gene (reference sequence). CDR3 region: CATSRGDYQETQYF. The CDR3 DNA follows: TGTGCCACCAGCAGAGGGGACTACCAAGAGACCCAGTACTTC.

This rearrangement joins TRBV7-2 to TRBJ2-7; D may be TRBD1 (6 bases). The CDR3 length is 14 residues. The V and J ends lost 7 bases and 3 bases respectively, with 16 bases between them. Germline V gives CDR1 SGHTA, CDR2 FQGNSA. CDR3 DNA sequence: TGTGCCAGCATGTGGAGTTGGGGGCTCTACGAGCAGTACTTC. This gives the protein CASMWSWGLYEQYF.

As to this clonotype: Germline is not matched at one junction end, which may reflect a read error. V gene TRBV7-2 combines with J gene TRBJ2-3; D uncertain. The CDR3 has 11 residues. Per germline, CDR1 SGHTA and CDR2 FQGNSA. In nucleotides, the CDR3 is TGTGCCAGCAGTCTTATGACGCTCTTTAATTTT. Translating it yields CASSLMTLFNF. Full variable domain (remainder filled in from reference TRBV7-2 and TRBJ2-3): GAGVSQSPSNKVTEKGKDVELRCDPISGHTALYWYRQSLGQGLEFLIYFQGNSAPDKSGLPSDRFSAERTGGSVSTLTIQRTQQEDSAVYLCASSLMTLFNFGPGTRLTVL.

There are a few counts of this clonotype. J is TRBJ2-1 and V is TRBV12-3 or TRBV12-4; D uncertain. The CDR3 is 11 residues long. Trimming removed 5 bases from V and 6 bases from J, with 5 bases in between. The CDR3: CASSRLNEQFF. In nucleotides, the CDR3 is TGTGCCAGCAGTCGTCTCAATGAGCAGTTCTTC.

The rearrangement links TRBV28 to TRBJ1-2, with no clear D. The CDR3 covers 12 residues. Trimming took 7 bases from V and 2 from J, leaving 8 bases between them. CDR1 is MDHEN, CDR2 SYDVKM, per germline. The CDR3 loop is CASISGNYGYTF. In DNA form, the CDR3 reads TGTGCCAGCATTTCGGGAAACTATGGCTACACCTTC.

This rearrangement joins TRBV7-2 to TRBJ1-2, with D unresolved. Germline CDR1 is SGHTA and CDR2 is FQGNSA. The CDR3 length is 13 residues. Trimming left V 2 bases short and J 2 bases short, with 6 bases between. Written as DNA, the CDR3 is TGTGCCAGCAGCTTATGGCAGAACTATGGCTACACCTTC. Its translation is CASSLWQNYGYTF.

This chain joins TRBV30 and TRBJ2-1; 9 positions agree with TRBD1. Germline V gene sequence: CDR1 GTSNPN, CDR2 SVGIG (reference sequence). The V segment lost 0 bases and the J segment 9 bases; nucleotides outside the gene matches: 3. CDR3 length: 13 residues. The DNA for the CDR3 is TGTGCCTGGAGTGTACAGGGGGCAGGTGAGCAGTTCTTC. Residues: CAWSVQGAGEQFF. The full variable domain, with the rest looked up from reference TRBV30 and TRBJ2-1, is SQTIHQWPATLVQPVGSPLSLECTVEGTSNPNLYWYRQAAGRGLQLLFYSVGIGQISSEVPQNLSASRPQDRQFILSSKKLLLSDSGFYLCAWSVQGAGEQFFGPGTRLTVL.

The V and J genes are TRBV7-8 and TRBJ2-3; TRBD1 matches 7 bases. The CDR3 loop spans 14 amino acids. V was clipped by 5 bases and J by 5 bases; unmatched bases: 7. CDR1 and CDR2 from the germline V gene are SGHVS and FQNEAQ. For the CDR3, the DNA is TGTGCCAGCAGCCGAGCAGGGGGTAGAGATACGCAGTATTTT. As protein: CASSRAGGRDTQYF.

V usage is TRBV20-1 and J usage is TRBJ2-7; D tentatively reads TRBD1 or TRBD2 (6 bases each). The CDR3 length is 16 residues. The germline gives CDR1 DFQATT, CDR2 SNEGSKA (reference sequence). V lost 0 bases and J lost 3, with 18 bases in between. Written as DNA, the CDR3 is TGCAGTGCTAGAGAGCGGGACACCCGGAGGTACTACGAGCAGTACTTC. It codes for CSARERDTRRYYEQYF.

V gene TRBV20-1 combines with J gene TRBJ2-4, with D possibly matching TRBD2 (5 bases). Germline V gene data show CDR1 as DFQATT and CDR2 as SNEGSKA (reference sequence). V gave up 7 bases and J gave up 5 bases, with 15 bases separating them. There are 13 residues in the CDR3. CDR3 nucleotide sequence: TGCAGTGGATGTGAGGGCGACGAAAACATTCAGTACTTC. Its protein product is CSGCEGDENIQYF.

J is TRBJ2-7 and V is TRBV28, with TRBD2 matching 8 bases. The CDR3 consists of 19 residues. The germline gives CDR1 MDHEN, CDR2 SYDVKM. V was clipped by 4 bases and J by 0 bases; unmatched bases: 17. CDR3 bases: TGTGCCAGCAGTTCCACCTGGCTAGCGGGCACCCCTTACTCCTACGAGCAGTACTTC. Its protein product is CASSSTWLAGTPYSYEQYF.

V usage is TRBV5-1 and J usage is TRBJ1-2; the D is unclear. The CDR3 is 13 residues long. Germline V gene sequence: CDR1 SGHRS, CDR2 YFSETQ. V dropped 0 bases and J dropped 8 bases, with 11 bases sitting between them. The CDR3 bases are TGCGCCAGCAGCTTGGGGGCTGGGAGCGGCTACACCTTC. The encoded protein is CASSLGAGSGYTF.

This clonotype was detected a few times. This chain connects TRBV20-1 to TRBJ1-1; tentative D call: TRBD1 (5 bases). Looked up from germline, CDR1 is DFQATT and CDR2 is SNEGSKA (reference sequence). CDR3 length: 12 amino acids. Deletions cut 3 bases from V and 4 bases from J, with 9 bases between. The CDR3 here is CSARGGSTEAFF. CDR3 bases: TGCAGTGCTAGGGGGGGGAGCACTGAAGCTTTCTTT.

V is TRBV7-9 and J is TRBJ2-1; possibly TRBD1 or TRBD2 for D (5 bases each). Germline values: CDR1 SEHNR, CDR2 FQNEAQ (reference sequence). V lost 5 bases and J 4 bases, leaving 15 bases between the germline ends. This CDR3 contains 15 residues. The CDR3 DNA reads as TGTGCCAGCAGCCCAGGGCGGGCTCGATACAATGAGCAGTTCTTC. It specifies CASSPGRARYNEQFF.

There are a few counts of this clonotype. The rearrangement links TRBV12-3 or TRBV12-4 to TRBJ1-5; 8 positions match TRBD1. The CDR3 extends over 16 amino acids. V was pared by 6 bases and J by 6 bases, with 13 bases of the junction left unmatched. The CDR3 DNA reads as TGTGCCAGCAGCCCGGTTGGGCAGGGGGCAGGTCAGCCCCAGCATTTT. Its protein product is CASSPVGQGAGQPQHF.

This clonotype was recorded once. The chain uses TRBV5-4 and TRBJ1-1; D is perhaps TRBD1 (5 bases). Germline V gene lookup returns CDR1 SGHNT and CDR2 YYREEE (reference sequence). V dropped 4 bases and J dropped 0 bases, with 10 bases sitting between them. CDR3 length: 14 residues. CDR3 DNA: TGTGCCAGCAGCCTCGGGACGGTGAACACTGAAGCTTTCTTT. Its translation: CASSLGTVNTEAFF.

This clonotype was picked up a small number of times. Written as DNA, the CDR3 is TGTGCCAGCAGCTTAGAGGGGGAGACTGAAGCTTTCTTT. Protein sequence: CASSLEGETEAFF. This chain uses TRBV11-3 with TRBJ1-1, with a weak D call TRBD1 (5 bases). Germline V CDR1 and CDR2: SGHNT, YENEEA. Trimming took 0 bases from V and 5 from J, leaving 7 bases between them. The CDR3 consists of 13 residues.

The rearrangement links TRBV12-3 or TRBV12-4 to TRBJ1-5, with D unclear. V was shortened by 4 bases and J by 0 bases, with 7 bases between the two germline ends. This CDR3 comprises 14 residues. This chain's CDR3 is CASSSVYSNQPQHF. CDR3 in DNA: TGTGCCAGCAGTTCAGTGTATAGCAATCAGCCCCAGCATTTT.